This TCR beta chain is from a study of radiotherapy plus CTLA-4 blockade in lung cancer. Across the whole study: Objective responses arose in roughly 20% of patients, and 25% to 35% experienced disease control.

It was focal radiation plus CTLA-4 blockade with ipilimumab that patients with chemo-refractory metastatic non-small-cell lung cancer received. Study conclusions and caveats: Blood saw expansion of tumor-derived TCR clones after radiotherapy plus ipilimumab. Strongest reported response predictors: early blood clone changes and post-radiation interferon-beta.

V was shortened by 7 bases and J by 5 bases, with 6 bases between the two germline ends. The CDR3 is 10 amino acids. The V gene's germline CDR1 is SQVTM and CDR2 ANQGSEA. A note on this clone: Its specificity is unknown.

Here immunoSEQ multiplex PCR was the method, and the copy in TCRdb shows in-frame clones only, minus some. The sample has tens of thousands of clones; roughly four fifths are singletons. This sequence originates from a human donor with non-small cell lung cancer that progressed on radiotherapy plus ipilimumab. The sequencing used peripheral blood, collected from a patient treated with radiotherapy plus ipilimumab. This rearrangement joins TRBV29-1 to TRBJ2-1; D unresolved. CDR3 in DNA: TGCAGCGGGGTGGACAATGAGCAGTTCTTC. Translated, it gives CSGVDNEQFF.